The 8 T cell receptor beta chains reported below all come from one sample, sequenced in a study of monozygotic twins with inflammatory bowel disease. TCRdb reprocessed the 5' RACE reads, keeping one entry per CDR3 protein, no DNA. The sample totals 300,000 to 450,000 distinct CDR3 sequences. Sequencing was done on a sample of blood. All receptors come from a human donor with ulcerative colitis or Crohn's disease, or a healthy co-twin of an affected twin (not recorded which).

The chain is built from TRBV20-1 and TRBJ2-3; the TCRdb D gene call, TRBD1, has no DNA to confirm it. The CDR3 is 15 amino acids. Germline CDR1 and CDR2: DFQATT and SNEGSKA (reference sequence). CDR3 region: CSASTQGSTADTQYF.

The chain employs TRBV6-2 or TRBV6-3 and TRBJ1-2. The CDR3 sequence is 13 residues long. Germline values: CDR1 MNHEY, CDR2 SVGEGT. The CDR3 is CASRPIELYGYTF.

V gene TRBV6-1 combines with J gene TRBJ2-5; TCRdb proposes TRBD2, but this gene call is untestable without DNA. The CDR3 length is 16 residues. The germline gives CDR1 MNHNS, CDR2 SASEGT. CDR3: CASRQRTSGSQETQYF.

The chain couples TRBV18 to TRBJ2-3. Germline-derived CDR1 and CDR2 are KGHSH and LQKENI. This CDR3 region has 13 residues. The CDR3 loop is CASSTSFTDTQYF.

This chain uses TRBV5-1 with TRBJ2-5; TCRdb indicates TRBD1, and absent DNA this call remains unverified. Germline loops: CDR1 SGHRS, CDR2 YFSETQ. The CDR3 is made up of 14 amino acids. This CDR3 is CASTEVGGSETQYF.

This sequence joins TRBV3-1 and TRBJ2-7; TCRdb indicates TRBD1, and absent DNA this call remains unverified. The CDR3 sequence is 12 residues long. Germline V gene data show CDR1 as LGHDT and CDR2 as YNNKEL (reference sequence). The CDR3 reads CASSQDTGKQYF.

The chain is built from TRBV5-4 and TRBJ2-7; TCRdb proposes TRBD1, but this gene call is untestable without DNA. Germline values: CDR1 SGHNT, CDR2 YYREEE (reference sequence). CDR3 length: 14 amino acids. The CDR3 spells CASSARTGDYEQYF. The variable domain in full, completed from reference TRBV5-4 and TRBJ2-7, reads ETGVTQSPTHLIKTRGQQVTLRCSSQSGHNTVSWYQQALGQGPQFIFQYYREEENGRGNFPPRFSGLQFPNYSSELNVNALELDDSALYLCASSARTGDYEQYFGPGTRLTVT.

The J gene is TRBJ2-7, the V gene TRBV6-5; lacking DNA, the TRBD2 call made by TCRdb goes unchecked. The CDR3 has 13 residues. CDR1 and CDR2 from the germline V gene are MNHEY and SVGAGI. Here the CDR3 reads CASRASGKYEQYF.